The 11 T cell receptor beta chains below all came from one sample that was sequenced in a study of tumour-infiltrating T cells in Burkitt lymphoma. Clones were sequenced by immunoSEQ multiplex PCR, and TCRdb holds only the in-frame ones, with some missing. The table records approximately 470 clones, roughly 21% of them present only once. Sequencing was performed on tumor tissue. These receptors all stem from a human donor with Burkitt lymphoma.

This clone has a handful of counts. This chain connects TRBV20-1 to TRBJ1-1; D gene unclear. Germline lookup yields CDR1 DFQATT and CDR2 SNEGSKA (reference sequence). This CDR3 contains 11 residues. V shed 2 bases and J shed 6 bases, with 7 bases lying between them. CDR3 nucleotides: TGCAGTGCTAGACTTGTGGCTGAAGCTTTCTTT. This gives the protein CSARLVAEAFF.

The chain has TRBV4-1 and TRBJ2-2; D is unclear. In germline, CDR1 is MGHRA, CDR2 YSYEKL. The germline V and J ends were trimmed by 1 base and 6 bases, with 12 bases remaining between them. The CDR3 loop spans 15 amino acids. CDR3 in amino acids: CASSQGVAAAGELFF. As DNA, the CDR3 is TGCGCCAGCAGCCAAGGGGTTGCGGCCGCCGGGGAGCTGTTTTTT.

By sample share, this clone is hyperexpanded (1% or more). J is TRBJ2-2 and V is TRBV29-1; TRBD1 matches at 8 bases. Germline CDR1 and CDR2: SQVTM and ANQGSEA. J was trimmed by 7 bases and V by 0 bases; bases with no gene match: 1. CDR3 length: 13 residues. The CDR3 region is CSVEEQGGGELFF. Written as DNA, the CDR3 is TGCAGCGTTGAAGAACAGGGGGGCGGGGAGCTGTTTTTT.

Only one count was recorded for this clone. Its ends do not fully match the called genes, so a read error is possible. V usage is TRBV11-3 and J usage is TRBJ2-2; D remains unclear. CDR1 and CDR2 from the germline V gene are SGHNT and YENEEA. The CDR3 extends over 12 amino acids. CDR3: CASRGYTGELLF. The CDR3 coding sequence is TGTGCCAGCAGGGGGTACACCGGAGAGCTGCTTTTT.

Only a few counts were recorded for this clone. V is TRBV6-5 and J is TRBJ1-6; the match to TRBD1 covers 7 bases. CDR1 is MNHEY, CDR2 SVGAGI, per germline. V lost 6 bases to trimming and J lost 7 bases; unmatched junction nucleotides: 6. This CDR3 comprises 14 residues. The CDR3 loop reads CASSPRDRNSPLHF. DNA for the CDR3: TGTGCCAGCAGCCCCCGGGACAGAAATTCACCCCTCCACTTT.

This clone is termed hyperexpanded. The rearrangement uses TRBV5-4 and TRBJ2-7; the match to TRBD2 covers 10 bases. With 4 bases clipped from V and 2 bases from J, the junction kept 3 bases outside the gene matches. CDR1 SGHNT and CDR2 YYREEE come from the germline V gene (reference sequence). The CDR3 totals 14 residues. The CDR3 here is CASSPSGRAYEQYF. The CDR3 bases are TGTGCCAGCAGCCCCAGCGGGAGGGCCTACGAGCAGTACTTC. Looking up the rest from reference TRBV5-4 and TRBJ2-7 gives the full variable domain: ETGVTQSPTHLIKTRGQQVTLRCSSQSGHNTVSWYQQALGQGPQFIFQYYREEENGRGNFPPRFSGLQFPNYSSELNVNALELDDSALYLCASSPSGRAYEQYFGPGTRLTVT.

This chain links TRBV7-6 with TRBJ2-1; TRBD1 matches at 7 bases. This CDR3 has 15 residues. Germline V CDR1 and CDR2: SGHVS, FNYEAQ. With V trimmed by 5 bases and J by 3 bases, 7 bases remained unmatched. The CDR3 here is CASSHGQGDYNEQFF. The CDR3 nucleotides are TGTGCCAGCAGCCACGGGCAGGGGGACTACAATGAGCAGTTCTTC.

This chain uses TRBV6-6 with TRBJ2-5, with D possibly TRBD1 on 6 matching bases. The CDR3 runs to 14 residues. Deletions cut 0 bases from V and 2 bases from J, with 7 bases between. The germline CDR1 and CDR2 sequences are MNHNY and SVGAGI (reference sequence). The CDR3 here is CASSYSQGQETQYF. For the CDR3, the DNA is TGTGCCAGCAGTTACTCGCAGGGGCAAGAGACCCAGTACTTC.

The chain uses TRBV15 and TRBJ2-1; 7 bases fit TRBD2. The CDR3 is 15 amino acids. V shed 0 bases, J shed 8 bases, and the junction held 7 bases outside the gene matches. Germline V gene lookup returns CDR1 LNHNV and CDR2 YYDKDF (reference sequence). The CDR3 sequence is CATSRDGLRGDEQFF. DNA for the CDR3: TGTGCCACCAGCAGAGATGGACTCCGGGGGGATGAGCAGTTCTTC.

This sequence joins TRBV5-6 and TRBJ1-6; perhaps TRBD1 as D (6 bases). The CDR3 is 14 amino acids. Germline V lookup: CDR1 SGHDT, CDR2 YYEEEE. V was cut by 1 base and J by 7 bases, with 9 bases left in between. The CDR3 region has the DNA TGTGCCAGCAGCTTGCGGGGGCCCAATTCACCCCTCCACTTT. Translated: CASSLRGPNSPLHF.

This clone is classed as medium-sized. This chain connects TRBV28 to TRBJ1-2, with D perhaps matching TRBD1 (6 bases). This CDR3 is 17 amino acids long. Trimming removed 1 base from V and 4 bases from J, with 19 bases in between. Germline values: CDR1 MDHEN, CDR2 SYDVKM. CDR3 coding DNA: TGTGCCAGCAGTTTATTCGGGGGCCGGGACAATTCCTATGGCTACACCTTC. This sequence encodes CASSLFGGRDNSYGYTF.